One and the same sample provided the 9 T cell receptor beta chains below, sequenced in a study of T-cell memory formation after mild COVID-19. TCRdb called the 5' RACE reads again in MiXCR, with one record for every CDR3 protein. This sample has around 110,000 distinct CDR3 sequences, with 15% to 20% found just once. Sequencing was performed on PBMCs or a T cell subset sorted from them (not recorded which). These TCRs come from an adult woman who had mild COVID-19 (a few samples of this study predate the infection). Cell type and time point are not known.

In this sample, this clonotype turned up a few times. J is TRBJ1-6 and V is TRBV4-1, with D possibly matching TRBD1 (6 bases). V was clipped by 3 bases and J by 11 bases, with 17 bases between them. The CDR3 consists of 15 residues. Germline V gene sequence: CDR1 MGHRA, CDR2 YSYEKL. CDR3: CASSHQDSSGTPLHF. DNA for the CDR3: TGCGCCAGCAGCCACCAGGACAGTTCGGGGACACCCCTCCACTTT.

This clonotype has just a few counts. V and J are TRBV5-8 and TRBJ2-7; TRBD1 matches 8 bases. This CDR3 contains 14 residues. CDR1 is SGHTS and CDR2 is YDEGEE in the germline V gene. V lost 4 bases and J lost 3; bases outside the gene matches: 6. The CDR3 loop is CASSPTDRDYEQYF. Written as DNA, the CDR3 is TGTGCCAGCAGCCCAACGGACAGGGACTACGAGCAGTACTTC.

The V call is TRBV21-1, the J call TRBJ2-7; the DNA was not compared with TRBD1, the D call given in the table. TRBV21-1 is classified as a pseudogene. There are 12 residues in the CDR3. CDR3 in amino acids: CASSLTGVEQYF. The CDR3 DNA reads as TGTGCCAGCAGCCTGACAGGGGTCGAGCAGTACTTC.

This chain links TRBV1 with TRBJ1-4; the tabulated D call, TRBD1, remains unverified against the DNA. TRBV1 is a documented pseudogene. This CDR3 comprises 15 residues. The CDR3 nucleotides are TGCACCAGCAGCCACGCCGGGACAGGGTATGAAAAACTGTTTTTT. This encodes CTSSHAGTGYEKLFF.

The chain recombines TRBV2 with TRBJ1-1, with 8 bases matching TRBD1. Unmatched junction bases numbered 5, after V lost 7 bases and J lost 1 base. The CDR3 sequence is 14 residues long. Per germline, CDR1 SNHLY and CDR2 FYNNEI. As DNA, the CDR3 is TGTGCCAGCAACTTGGGACAGGCGAACACTGAAGCTTTCTTT. This translates into CASNLGQANTEAFF.

The J gene is TRBJ2-2, the V gene TRBV4-1; maybe TRBD2 (7 bases). The CDR3 spans 16 residues. Deletions cut 0 bases from V and 7 bases from J, with 15 bases between. Germline V gene data show CDR1 as MGHRA and CDR2 as YSYEKL. The CDR3 DNA is TGCGCCAGCAGCCAAGATGGGGGGGGGCAGGGCGGGGAGCTGTTTTTT. Residues: CASSQDGGGQGGELFF.

The chain joins TRBV20-1 to TRBJ2-2; D may be TRBD2 (6 bases). The V gene's germline CDR1 is DFQATT and CDR2 SNEGSKA (reference sequence). Trimming shortened V by 5 bases and J by 1 base, and 11 bases separated the two germline ends. CDR3 length: 14 residues. The CDR3 here is CSAQSGLNTGELFF. DNA for the CDR3: TGCAGTGCTCAGAGCGGGTTGAACACCGGGGAGCTGTTTTTT.

This chain joins TRBV9 and TRBJ2-5; D uncertain. V was clipped by 0 bases and J by 5 bases, with 17 bases between them. CDR3 length equals 16 residues. The V gene's germline CDR1 is SGDLS and CDR2 YYNGEE. The CDR3 region is CASSVDEWGLRETQYF. DNA for the CDR3: TGTGCCAGCAGCGTAGACGAATGGGGATTGAGGGAGACCCAGTACTTC.

The V and J genes are TRBV15 and TRBJ1-1; D is ambiguous. In germline, CDR1 is LNHNV, CDR2 YYDKDF (reference sequence). The V end lost 4 bases, the J end lost 4 bases, and 22 bases lay between the germline ends. This CDR3 is built from 17 residues. CDR3: CATSTYPWETDVTEAFF. CDR3 in DNA: TGTGCCACCAGCACATACCCCTGGGAGACGGACGTCACTGAAGCTTTCTTT.